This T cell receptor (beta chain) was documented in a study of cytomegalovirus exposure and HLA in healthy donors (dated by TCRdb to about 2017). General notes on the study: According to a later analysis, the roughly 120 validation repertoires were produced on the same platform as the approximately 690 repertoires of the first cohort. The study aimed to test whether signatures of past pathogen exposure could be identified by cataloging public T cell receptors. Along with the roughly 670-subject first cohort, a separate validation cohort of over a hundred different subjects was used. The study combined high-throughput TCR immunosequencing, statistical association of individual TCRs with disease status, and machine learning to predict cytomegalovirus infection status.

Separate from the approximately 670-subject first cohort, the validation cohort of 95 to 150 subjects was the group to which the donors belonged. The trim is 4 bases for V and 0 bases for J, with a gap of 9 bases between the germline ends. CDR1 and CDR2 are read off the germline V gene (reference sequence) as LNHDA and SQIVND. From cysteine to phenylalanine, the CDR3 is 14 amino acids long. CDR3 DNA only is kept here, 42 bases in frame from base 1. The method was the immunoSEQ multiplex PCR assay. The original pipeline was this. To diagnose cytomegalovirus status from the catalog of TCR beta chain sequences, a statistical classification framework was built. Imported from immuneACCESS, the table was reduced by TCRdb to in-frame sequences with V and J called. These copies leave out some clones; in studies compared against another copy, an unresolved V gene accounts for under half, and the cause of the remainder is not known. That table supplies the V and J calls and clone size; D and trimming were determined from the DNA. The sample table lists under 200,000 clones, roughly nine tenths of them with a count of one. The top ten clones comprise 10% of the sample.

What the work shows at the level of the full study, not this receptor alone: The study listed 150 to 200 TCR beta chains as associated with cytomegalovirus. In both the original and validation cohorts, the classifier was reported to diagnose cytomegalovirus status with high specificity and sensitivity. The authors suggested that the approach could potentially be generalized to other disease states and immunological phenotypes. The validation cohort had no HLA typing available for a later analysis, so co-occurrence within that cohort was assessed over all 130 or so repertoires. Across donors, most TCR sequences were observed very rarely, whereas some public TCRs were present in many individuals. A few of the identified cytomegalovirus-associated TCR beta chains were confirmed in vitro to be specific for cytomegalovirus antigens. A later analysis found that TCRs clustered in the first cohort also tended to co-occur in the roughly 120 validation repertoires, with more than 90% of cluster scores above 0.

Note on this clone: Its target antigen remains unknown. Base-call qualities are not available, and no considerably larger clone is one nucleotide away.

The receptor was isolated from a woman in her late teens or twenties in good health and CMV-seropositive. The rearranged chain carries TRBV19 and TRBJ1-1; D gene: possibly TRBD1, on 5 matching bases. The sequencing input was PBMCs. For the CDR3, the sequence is CASSKQVMNTEAFF. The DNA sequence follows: TGTGCCAGTAGTAAACAGGTTATGAACACTGAAGCTTTCTTT.